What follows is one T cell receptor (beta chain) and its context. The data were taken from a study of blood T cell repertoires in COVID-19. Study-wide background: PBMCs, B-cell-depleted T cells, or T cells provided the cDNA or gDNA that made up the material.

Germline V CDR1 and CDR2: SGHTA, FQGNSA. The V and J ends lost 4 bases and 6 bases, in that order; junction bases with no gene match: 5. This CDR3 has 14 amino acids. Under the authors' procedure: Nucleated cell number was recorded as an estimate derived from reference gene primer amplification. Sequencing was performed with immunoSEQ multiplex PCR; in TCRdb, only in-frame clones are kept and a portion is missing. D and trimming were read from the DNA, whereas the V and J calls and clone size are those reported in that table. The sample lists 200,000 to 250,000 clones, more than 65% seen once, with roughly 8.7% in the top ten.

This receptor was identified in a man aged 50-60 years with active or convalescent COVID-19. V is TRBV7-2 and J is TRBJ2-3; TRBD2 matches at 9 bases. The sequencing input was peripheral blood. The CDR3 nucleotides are TGTGCCAGCAGCTCCGGACTAGCGCGGGATACGCAGTATTTT. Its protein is CASSSGLARDTQYF.